The sequence of this TCR beta chain was determined in a study of CD8 T cells in ankylosing spondylitis. Findings of the study overall: Characteristic, it appeared, of ankylosing spondylitis blood was a TCR beta motif of eight highly homologous variants. Earlier work had already found some motif variants in reactive arthritis synovial fluid and blood.

TCRdb reprocessed the 5' RACE reads via MiXCR and lists one record per CDR3 protein. The table includes fewer than 450,000 distinct CDR3 sequences, about 15% detected once. This clonotype was seen a few times. Antigen: not known. Germline V gene lookup returns CDR1 MNHEY and CDR2 SVGEGT. The V and J ends lost 1 base and 3 bases respectively, with 12 bases between them. The CDR3 has 15 residues. This TCR derives from a male donor with ankylosing spondylitis. Sequencing was done on a sample of blood, either unsorted or a sorted T cell fraction (not recorded which). The V call is TRBV6-2 or TRBV6-3, the J call TRBJ1-2; D gene unclear. The CDR3 reads CASSYWRGDDYGYTF. CDR3 in DNA: TGTGCCAGCAGTTACTGGCGGGGTGACGACTATGGCTACACCTTC.